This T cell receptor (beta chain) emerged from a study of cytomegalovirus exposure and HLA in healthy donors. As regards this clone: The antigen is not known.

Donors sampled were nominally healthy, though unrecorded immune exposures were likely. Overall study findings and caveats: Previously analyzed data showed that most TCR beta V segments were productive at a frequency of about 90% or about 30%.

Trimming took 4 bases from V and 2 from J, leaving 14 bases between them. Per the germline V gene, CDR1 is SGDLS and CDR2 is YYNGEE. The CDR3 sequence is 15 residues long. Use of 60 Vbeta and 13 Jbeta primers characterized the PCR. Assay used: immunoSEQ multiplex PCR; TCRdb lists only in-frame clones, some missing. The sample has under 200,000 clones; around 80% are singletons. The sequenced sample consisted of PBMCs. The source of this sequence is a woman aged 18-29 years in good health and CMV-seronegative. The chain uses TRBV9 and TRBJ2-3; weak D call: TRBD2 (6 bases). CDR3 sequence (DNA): TGTGCCAGCAGCTTCTCAGCGGGTTTCACAGATACGCAGTATTTT. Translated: CASSFSAGFTDTQYF.